This T cell receptor beta chain was identified in a study of cytomegalovirus exposure and HLA in healthy donors. All donors participated as healthy donors of bone marrow. The trim removed 0 bases at V and 6 bases at J, leaving 9 bases unmatched. This CDR3 comprises 16 residues. Germline V gene lookup returns CDR1 SGHRS and CDR2 YFSETQ. The PCR had 60 Vbeta and 13 Jbeta primers. Some clones are missing from TCRdb's copy, which holds only in-frame ones; the method was immunoSEQ multiplex PCR. The table records under 300,000 clones, under 80% of them present only once. The sequence was collected from a female donor in good health and CMV-seronegative. J is TRBJ2-1 and V is TRBV5-1; the match to TRBD1 covers 7 bases. Sequencing was done on a sample of PBMCs. For the CDR3, the DNA is TGCGCCAGCAGCTTGGAACAGGGGCGGACTGGCAATGAGCAGTTCTTC. Translated: CASSLEQGRTGNEQFF. Combining the CDR3 with reference TRBV5-1 and TRBJ2-1 gives the whole variable domain KAGVTQTPRYLIKTRGQQVTLSCSPISGHRSVSWYQQTPGQGLQFLFEYFSETQRNKGNFPGRFSGRQFSNSRSEMNVSTLELGDSALYLCASSLEQGRTGNEQFFGPGTRLTVL.